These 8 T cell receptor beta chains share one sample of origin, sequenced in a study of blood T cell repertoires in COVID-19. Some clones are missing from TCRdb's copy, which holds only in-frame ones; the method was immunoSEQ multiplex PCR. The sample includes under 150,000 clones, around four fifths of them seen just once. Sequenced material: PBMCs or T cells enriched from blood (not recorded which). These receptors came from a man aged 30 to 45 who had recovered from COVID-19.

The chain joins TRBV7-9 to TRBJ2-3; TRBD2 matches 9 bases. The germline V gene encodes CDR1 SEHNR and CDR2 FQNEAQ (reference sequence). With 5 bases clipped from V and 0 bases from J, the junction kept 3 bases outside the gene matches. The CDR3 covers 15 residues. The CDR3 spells CASSPTSGSTDTQYF. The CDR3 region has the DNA TGTGCCAGCAGCCCGACTAGCGGAAGCACAGATACGCAGTATTTT.

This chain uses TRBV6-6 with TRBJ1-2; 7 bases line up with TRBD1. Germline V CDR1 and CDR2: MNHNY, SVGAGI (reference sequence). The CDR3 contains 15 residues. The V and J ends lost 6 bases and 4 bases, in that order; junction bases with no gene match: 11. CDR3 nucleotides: TGTGCCAGCAGCCGACAGGGTTCAGGATTCTATGGCTACACCTTC. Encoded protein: CASSRQGSGFYGYTF.

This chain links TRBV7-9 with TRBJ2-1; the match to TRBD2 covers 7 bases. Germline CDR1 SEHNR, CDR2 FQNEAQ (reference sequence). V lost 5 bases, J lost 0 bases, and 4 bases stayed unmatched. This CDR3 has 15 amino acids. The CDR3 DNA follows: TGTGCCAGCAGCATAAAGCGGGACTCCTACAATGAGCAGTTCTTC. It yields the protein CASSIKRDSYNEQFF.

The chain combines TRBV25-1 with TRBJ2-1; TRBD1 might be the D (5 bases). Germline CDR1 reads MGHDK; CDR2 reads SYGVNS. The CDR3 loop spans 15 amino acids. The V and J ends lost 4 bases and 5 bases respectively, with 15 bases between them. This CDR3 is CASSGQLSGDNEQFF. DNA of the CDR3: TGTGCCAGCAGTGGACAGCTTAGTGGGGACAATGAGCAGTTCTTC.

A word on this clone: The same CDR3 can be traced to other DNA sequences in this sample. In DNA form, the CDR3 reads TGTGCCAGCAGTGAGGCGCTGGGGGCCCAAGAGACCCAGTACTTC. Its protein product is CASSEALGAQETQYF. The V call is TRBV2, the J call TRBJ2-5; possible D gene TRBD1, 6 bases. The CDR3 is made up of 15 amino acids. V was pared by 3 bases and J by 1 base, with 12 bases between. CDR1 is SNHLY, CDR2 FYNNEI, per germline.

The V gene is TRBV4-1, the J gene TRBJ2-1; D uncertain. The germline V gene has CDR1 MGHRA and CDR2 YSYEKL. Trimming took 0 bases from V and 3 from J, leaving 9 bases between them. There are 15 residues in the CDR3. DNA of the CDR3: TGCGCCAGCAGCCAAGAACTTTCGGGCTACAATGAGCAGTTCTTC. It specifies CASSQELSGYNEQFF.

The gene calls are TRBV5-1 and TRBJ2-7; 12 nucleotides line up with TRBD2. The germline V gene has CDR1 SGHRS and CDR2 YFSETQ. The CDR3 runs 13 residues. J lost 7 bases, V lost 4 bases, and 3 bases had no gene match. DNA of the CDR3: TGCGCCAGCAGCGGACTAGCGGGAATTGAGCAGTACTTC. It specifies CASSGLAGIEQYF.

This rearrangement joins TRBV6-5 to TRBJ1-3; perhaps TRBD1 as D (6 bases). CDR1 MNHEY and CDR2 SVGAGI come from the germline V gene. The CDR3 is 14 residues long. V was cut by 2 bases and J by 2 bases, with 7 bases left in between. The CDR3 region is CASSYGGPGNTIYF. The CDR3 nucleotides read TGTGCCAGCAGTTACGGGGGCCCTGGAAACACCATATATTTT.